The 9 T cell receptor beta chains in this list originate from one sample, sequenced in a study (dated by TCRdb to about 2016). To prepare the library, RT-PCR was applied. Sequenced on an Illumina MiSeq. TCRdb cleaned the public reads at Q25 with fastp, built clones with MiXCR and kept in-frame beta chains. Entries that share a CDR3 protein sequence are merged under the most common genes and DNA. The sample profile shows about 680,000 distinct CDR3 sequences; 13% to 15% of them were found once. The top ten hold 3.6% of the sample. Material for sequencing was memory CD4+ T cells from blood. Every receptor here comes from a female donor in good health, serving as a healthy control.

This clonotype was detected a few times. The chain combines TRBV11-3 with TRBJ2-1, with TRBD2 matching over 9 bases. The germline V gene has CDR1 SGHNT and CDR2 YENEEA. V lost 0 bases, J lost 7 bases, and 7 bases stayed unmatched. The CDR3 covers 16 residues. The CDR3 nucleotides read TGTGCCAGCAGCTTAGACGCGGGAGGGCCAGGTAATGAGCAGTTCTTC. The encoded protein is CASSLDAGGPGNEQFF. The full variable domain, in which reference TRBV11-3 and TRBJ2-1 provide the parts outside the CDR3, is EAGVVQSPRYKIIEKKQPVAFWCNPISGHNTLYWYLQNLGQGPELLIRYENEEAVDDSQLPKDRFSAERLKGVDSTLKIQPAELGDSAVYLCASSLDAGGPGNEQFFGPGTRLTVL.

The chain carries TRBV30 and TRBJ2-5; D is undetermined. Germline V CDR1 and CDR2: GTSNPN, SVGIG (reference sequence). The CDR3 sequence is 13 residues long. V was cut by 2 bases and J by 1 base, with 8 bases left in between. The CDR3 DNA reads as TGTGCCTGGAGTTACGTTAGCCAAGAGACCCAGTACTTC. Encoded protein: CAWSYVSQETQYF.

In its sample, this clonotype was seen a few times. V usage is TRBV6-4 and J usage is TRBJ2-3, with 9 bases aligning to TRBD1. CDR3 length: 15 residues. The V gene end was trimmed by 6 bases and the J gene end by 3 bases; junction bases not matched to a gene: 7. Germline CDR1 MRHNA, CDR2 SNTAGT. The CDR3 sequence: CASRAGTGQTDTQYF. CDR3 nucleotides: TGTGCCAGCAGGGCCGGGACAGGGCAAACAGATACGCAGTATTTT.

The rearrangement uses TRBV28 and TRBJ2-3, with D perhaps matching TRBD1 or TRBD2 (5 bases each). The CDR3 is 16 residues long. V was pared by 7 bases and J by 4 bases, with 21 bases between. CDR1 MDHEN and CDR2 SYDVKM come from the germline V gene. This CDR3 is CASIPLGALIPDTQYF. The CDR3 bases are TGTGCCAGCATCCCACTCGGGGCCCTCATACCAGATACGCAGTATTTT.

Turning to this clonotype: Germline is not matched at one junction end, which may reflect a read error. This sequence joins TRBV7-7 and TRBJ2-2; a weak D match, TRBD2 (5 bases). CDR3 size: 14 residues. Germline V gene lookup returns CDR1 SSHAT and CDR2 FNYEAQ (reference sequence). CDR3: CASIKDSNTGELFF. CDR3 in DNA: TGTGCTAGCATCAAGGACTCGAACACCGGGGAGCTGTTTTTT.

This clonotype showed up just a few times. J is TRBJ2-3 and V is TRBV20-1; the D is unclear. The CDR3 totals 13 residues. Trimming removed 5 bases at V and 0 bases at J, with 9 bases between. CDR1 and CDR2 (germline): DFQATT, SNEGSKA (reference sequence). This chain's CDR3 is CSASTSSTDTQYF. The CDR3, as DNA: TGCAGTGCTTCCACTTCTAGCACAGATACGCAGTATTTT.

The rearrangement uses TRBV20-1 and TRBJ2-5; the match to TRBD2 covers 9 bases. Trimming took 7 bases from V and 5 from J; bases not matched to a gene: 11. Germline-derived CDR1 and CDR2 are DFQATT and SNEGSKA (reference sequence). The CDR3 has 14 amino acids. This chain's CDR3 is CSVIPGLATETQYF. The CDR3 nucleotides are TGCAGTGTTATACCGGGACTAGCTACGGAGACCCAGTACTTC.

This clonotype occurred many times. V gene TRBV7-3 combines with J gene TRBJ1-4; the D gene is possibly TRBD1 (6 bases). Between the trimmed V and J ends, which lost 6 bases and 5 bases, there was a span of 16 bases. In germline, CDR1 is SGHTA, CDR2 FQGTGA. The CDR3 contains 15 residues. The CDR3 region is CASSQNGGPNEKLFF. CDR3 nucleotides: TGTGCCAGCAGTCAGAACGGGGGCCCAAATGAAAAACTGTTTTTT.

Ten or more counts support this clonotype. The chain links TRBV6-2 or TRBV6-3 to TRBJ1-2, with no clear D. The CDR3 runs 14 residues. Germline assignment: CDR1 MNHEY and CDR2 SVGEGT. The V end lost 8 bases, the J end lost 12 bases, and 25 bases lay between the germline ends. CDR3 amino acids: CASRGAYREDKNTF. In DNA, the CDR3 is TGTGCCAGCCGGGGTGCTTACCGGGAAGATAAGAACACCTTC.